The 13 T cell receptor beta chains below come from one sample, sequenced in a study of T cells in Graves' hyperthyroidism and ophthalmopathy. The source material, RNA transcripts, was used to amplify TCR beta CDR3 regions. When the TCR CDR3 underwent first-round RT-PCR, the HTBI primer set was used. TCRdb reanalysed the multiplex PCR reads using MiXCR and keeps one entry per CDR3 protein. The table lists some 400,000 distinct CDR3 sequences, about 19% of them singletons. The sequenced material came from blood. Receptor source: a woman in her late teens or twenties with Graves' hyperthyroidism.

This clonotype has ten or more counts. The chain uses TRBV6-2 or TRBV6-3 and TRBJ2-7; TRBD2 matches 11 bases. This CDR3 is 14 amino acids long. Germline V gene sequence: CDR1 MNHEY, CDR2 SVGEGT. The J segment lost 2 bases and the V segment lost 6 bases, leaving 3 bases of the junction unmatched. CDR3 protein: CASRIAGGTYEQYF. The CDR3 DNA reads TGTGCCAGCAGAATAGCGGGGGGGACCTACGAGCAGTACTTC.

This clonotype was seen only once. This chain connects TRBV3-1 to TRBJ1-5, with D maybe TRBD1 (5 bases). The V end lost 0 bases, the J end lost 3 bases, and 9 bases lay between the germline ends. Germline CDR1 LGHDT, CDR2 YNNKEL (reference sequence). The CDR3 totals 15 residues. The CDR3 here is CASSQDPTVNQPQHF. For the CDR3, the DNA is TGTGCCAGCAGCCAAGATCCGACAGTCAATCAGCCCCAGCATTTT.

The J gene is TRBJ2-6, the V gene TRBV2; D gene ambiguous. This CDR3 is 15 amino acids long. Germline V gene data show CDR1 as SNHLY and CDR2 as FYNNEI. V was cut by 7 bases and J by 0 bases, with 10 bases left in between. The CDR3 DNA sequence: TGTGCCAGCACTATCGCCCCCTCTGGGGCCAACGTCCTGACTTTC. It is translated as CASTIAPSGANVLTF.

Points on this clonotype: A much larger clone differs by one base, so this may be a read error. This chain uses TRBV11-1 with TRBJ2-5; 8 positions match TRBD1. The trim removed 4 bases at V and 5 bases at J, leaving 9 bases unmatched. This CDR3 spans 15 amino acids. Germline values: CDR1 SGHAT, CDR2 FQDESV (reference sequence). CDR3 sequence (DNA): TGTGCCAGCAGCTCCGGACAGGGAACAGCGGAGACCCAGTACTTC. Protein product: CASSSGQGTAETQYF.

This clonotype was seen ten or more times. CDR3 in amino acids: CASSEGSGKTQYF. In DNA form, the CDR3 reads TGTGCCAGCAGTGAGGGTAGCGGGAAGACCCAGTACTTC. The chain carries TRBV2 and TRBJ2-5, with 8 bases identical to TRBD2. In germline, CDR1 is SNHLY, CDR2 FYNNEI. There are 13 residues in the CDR3. J gave up 6 bases and V 3 bases, and 3 bases lay outside the gene matches.

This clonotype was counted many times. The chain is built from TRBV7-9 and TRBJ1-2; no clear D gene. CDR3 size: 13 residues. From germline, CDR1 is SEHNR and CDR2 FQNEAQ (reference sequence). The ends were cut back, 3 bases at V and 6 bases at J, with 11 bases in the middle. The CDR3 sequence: CASSFREENGYTF. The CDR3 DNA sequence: TGTGCCAGCAGCTTCCGGGAAGAAAATGGCTACACCTTC.

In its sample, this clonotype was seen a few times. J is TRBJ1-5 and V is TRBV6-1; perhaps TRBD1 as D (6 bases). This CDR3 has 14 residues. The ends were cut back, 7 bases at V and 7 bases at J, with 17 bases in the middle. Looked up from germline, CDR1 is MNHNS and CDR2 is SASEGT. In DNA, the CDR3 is TGTGCCAGCATCCTAGACAGGTTTTCACAGCCCCAGCATTTT. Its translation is CASILDRFSQPQHF.

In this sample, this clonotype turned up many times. The DNA for the CDR3 is TGTGCCAGCAGTTTATCCGGCATAGGCAGTCCCGAAGCTTTCTTT. This translates into CASSLSGIGSPEAFF. The V and J genes are TRBV27 and TRBJ1-1, with unresolved D. The CDR3 sequence is 15 residues long. CDR1 MNHEY and CDR2 SMNVEV come from the germline V gene (reference sequence). Trimming cost V 0 bases and J 8 bases, with 16 bases left between them.

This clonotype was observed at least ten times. This CDR3 is CAWSKISNTGELFF. In DNA form, the CDR3 reads TGTGCCTGGAGTAAAATATCGAACACCGGGGAGCTGTTTTTT. This chain joins TRBV30 and TRBJ2-2; unclear D gene. The CDR3 consists of 14 residues. V was shortened by 2 bases and J by 0 bases, with 7 bases between the two germline ends. Germline V gives CDR1 GTSNPN, CDR2 SVGIG (reference sequence).

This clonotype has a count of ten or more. CDR3 sequence: CSALVGTYEAFF. The CDR3 DNA reads TGCAGTGCCTTAGTAGGCACCTATGAAGCTTTCTTT. The J gene is TRBJ1-1, the V gene TRBV20-1; no firm D call. Germline values: CDR1 DFQATT, CDR2 SNEGSKA (reference sequence). CDR3 length equals 12 residues. The V and J ends lost 6 bases and 7 bases respectively, with 15 bases between them.

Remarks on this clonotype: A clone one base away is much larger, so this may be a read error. CDR3 sequence: CASGFSGVTGELCF. The CDR3 coding sequence is TGTGCTAGTGGTTTTTCAGGGGTAACCGGGGAGCTGTGTTTT. The chain combines TRBV12-5 with TRBJ2-2; D perhaps matches TRBD1 (6 bases). The germline CDR1 and CDR2 sequences are LGHNT and FRNRAP. The CDR3 contains 14 residues.

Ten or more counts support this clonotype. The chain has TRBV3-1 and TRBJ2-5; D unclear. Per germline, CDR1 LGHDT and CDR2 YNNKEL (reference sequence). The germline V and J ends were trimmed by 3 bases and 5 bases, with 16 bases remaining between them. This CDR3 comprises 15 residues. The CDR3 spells CASSQVTPSTETQYF. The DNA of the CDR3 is TGTGCCAGCAGCCAGGTTACCCCTAGTACGGAGACCCAGTACTTC.

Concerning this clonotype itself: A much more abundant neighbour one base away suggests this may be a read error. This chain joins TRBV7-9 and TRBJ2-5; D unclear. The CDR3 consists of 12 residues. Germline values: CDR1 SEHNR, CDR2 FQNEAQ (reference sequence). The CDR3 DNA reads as TGTGCCAGCAGCTATCGCCAAGAGACCCGGTACTTC. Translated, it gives CASSYRQETRYF.